This T cell receptor (beta chain) was obtained from a study of blood T cell repertoires in COVID-19. The overall study: Acute and convalescent COVID-19 samples came from the United States, Italy and Spain. T cells, B-cell-depleted T cells, or PBMCs provided the cDNA or gDNA that served as material.

CDR1 and CDR2 from the germline V gene are WNHNN and SYGVQD (reference sequence). With 10 bases clipped from V and 0 bases from J, the junction kept 23 bases outside the gene matches. This CDR3 is 20 amino acids long. Per the authors' pipeline: Nucleated cell counts were estimated from reference gene primer amplification. Assay: immunoSEQ multiplex PCR; the TCRdb copy retains only in-frame clones and omits some. For V, J and clone size, that table is used; D and trimming come from the DNA. Of 300,000 to 350,000 clones in the sample, 65% to 90% are singletons; the top ten hold around 4%. The sample was PBMCs or T cells enriched from blood (not recorded which). The TCR originated in a woman in her forties with acute COVID-19. The V and J genes are TRBV10-1 and TRBJ2-3; 9 nucleotides line up with TRBD2. CDR3 amino acids: CATPRHGGGARPPSTDTQYF. The DNA for the CDR3 is TGCGCCACCCCCAGACATGGCGGGGGGGCGCGCCCACCTAGCACAGATACGCAGTATTTT.